These T cell receptor beta chains were read from a single sample in a study of blood T cells in healthy people across ages. TCRdb re-derived calls from the 5' RACE reads in MiXCR, one entry per CDR3 protein. The repertoire holds roughly 2 million distinct CDR3 sequences, with roughly 50% as singletons. Sequenced input: blood. The receptors were sampled from a woman aged 40 to 50 in good health. CDR3s include the opening cysteine and the closing phenylalanine or tryptophan. The order of the fields is V gene, CDR3 protein.

TRBV3-1,CASSQRESGYGHTF
TRBV6-5,CASSDDRGYSYEQYF
TRBV5-5,CASSLLPSGSYNEQFF
TRBV20-1,CSGWGQAPNYGYTF
TRBV15,CATSHGMSDTQYF
TRBV20-1,CSARPGQGGVGNQPQHF
TRBV27,CASSRTGTSGGPLKTQYF
TRBV20-1,CSAVGDSGTEGFYNEQFF
TRBV27,CASSFSTGETNYGYTF
TRBV15,CATSSTPGQRSSSTDTQYF
TRBV12-3/TRBV12-4,CASSFSSGKDSYNEQFF
TRBV7-9,CASSRATSGVAAQYF
TRBV12-5,CASGQASRGDTQYF
TRBV3-1,CASSRDDRTLTYEQYF
TRBV9,CASSAATAGYGYTF
TRBV20-1,CSASGGTDEQFF
TRBV6-1,CASSPGSHPRTDTQYF
TRBV6-2/TRBV6-3,CASSYSLAAGPTDTQYF
TRBV19,CASRASGGTYEQYF
TRBV15,CATSRDMRGFLYEQFF
TRBV6-6,CASSYSRGENNEQFF
TRBV10-3,CAIGQPGQGDQPQHF
TRBV5-6,CASSPWTGGAYNEQYF
TRBV20-1,CSARDLGLAGSIASTDTQYF
TRBV4-2,CASSQPSGGYNERFF
TRBV7-2,CASSLGLPTQYF
TRBV29-1,CSVGPGSNYGYTF
TRBV5-1,CASSLAPSGGENTGELFF
TRBV20-1,CSARDLEGVGEQYF
TRBV7-2,CASSFLTSGYDEQYF
TRBV6-5,CASSYSGLSQETQYF
TRBV4-3,CASSQEGASRADTQYF
TRBV27,CASSYVLGKSDTQYF
TRBV29-1,CAVLPQGNYGYTF
TRBV6-2/TRBV6-3,CASRNRQYGYTF
TRBV12-3/TRBV12-4,CASSTQGRGSYGYTF
TRBV6-2/TRBV6-3,CASSYGGSYNEQFF
TRBV12-3/TRBV12-4,CASVGRITNYGYTF
TRBV7-2,CASSLAKPQYGYTF
TRBV6-4,CAISTRTPTYEQYF
TRBV25-1,CASTGLGVGYTF
TRBV9,CASSEGGSDYGYTF
TRBV6-5,CASSTQGRGNYGYTF
TRBV4-3,CASSQLANTDTQYF
TRBV27,CASSSRFGKGGGTQYF
TRBV6-2/TRBV6-3,CASSPTSGRVNEQFF
TRBV13,CASSRGLAGGQEQYF
TRBV4-2,CASSQDRDRYGTAFF
TRBV20-1,CSARGMTSGGYNEQFF
TRBV20-1,CSARVDRGIGYTF
TRBV7-9,CASSFSYSNNEQFF
TRBV20-1,CSARGSTNFGTQYF
TRBV29-1,CSAQGTAGANTGELFF
TRBV6-2/TRBV6-3,CASSYSQGRQGLNTEAFF
TRBV10-3,CAISTPEEPQHF